Shown below are 8 T cell receptor beta chains from a single sample sequenced in a study of cytomegalovirus exposure and HLA in healthy donors. Researchers ran the PCR with 60 Vbeta and 13 Jbeta primers. Using immunoSEQ multiplex PCR, the repertoire was profiled, and TCRdb retains in-frame clones only, with some absent. Of over 100,000 clones detected, around 76% appear once; the ten largest clones hold roughly an eighth. The specimen sequenced was PBMCs. The receptors derive from a woman in her thirties or forties in good health and CMV-seropositive.

The V call is TRBV5-4, the J call TRBJ1-2; 9 bases match TRBD1. Germline assignment: CDR1 SGHNT and CDR2 YYREEE (reference sequence). The CDR3 length is 15 residues. J lost 5 bases, V lost 4 bases, and 9 bases had no gene match. The CDR3 nucleotides are TGTGCCAGCAGCGCCACAGGGGGCCCCCAGTATGGCTACACCTTC. Encoded protein: CASSATGGPQYGYTF. Supplemented by reference TRBV5-4 and TRBJ1-2, the full variable domain reads ETGVTQSPTHLIKTRGQQVTLRCSSQSGHNTVSWYQQALGQGPQFIFQYYREEENGRGNFPPRFSGLQFPNYSSELNVNALELDDSALYLCASSATGGPQYGYTFGSGTRLTVV.

The chain combines TRBV19 with TRBJ1-1; D call uncertain. The CDR3 spans 14 residues. Germline lookup yields CDR1 LNHDA and CDR2 SQIVND (reference sequence). Trimming removed 5 bases at V and 3 bases at J, with 13 bases between. The CDR3 sequence is CASSASRGDTEAFF. The CDR3 DNA reads as TGTGCCAGTAGTGCTTCAAGAGGTGACACTGAAGCTTTCTTT.

V usage is TRBV6-4 and J usage is TRBJ2-3; 11 positions match TRBD2. The CDR3 is 15 amino acids. V was pared by 5 bases and J by 5 bases, with 6 bases of the junction left unmatched. CDR1 MRHNA and CDR2 SNTAGT come from the germline V gene. CDR3 residues: CASSSGTSGRDTQYF. As DNA, the CDR3 is TGTGCCAGCAGTAGCGGGACTAGCGGTCGAGATACGCAGTATTTT.

The chain uses TRBV5-1 and TRBJ2-3, with 7 positions matching TRBD2. The trim removed 3 bases at V and 1 base at J, leaving 8 bases unmatched. The CDR3 runs 16 residues. From germline, CDR1 is SGHRS and CDR2 YFSETQ. This CDR3 reads CASSSVAGVRTDTQYF. CDR3 DNA: TGCGCCAGCAGCTCGGTCGCGGGGGTCCGCACAGATACGCAGTATTTT.

This chain connects TRBV6-5 to TRBJ1-5; tentatively, D is TRBD1 (5 bases). The V and J ends lost 4 bases and 8 bases respectively, with 12 bases between them. The CDR3 sequence is 13 residues long. CDR1 and CDR2 (germline): MNHEY, SVGAGI. The CDR3 here is CASSLGESKPQHF. CDR3 nucleotides: TGTGCCAGCAGTTTAGGGGAAAGTAAGCCCCAGCATTTT.

The V call is TRBV5-1, the J call TRBJ2-7; 9 bases are shared with TRBD1. V dropped 4 bases and J dropped 7; count of bases not matched to a gene: 9. Germline V CDR1 and CDR2: SGHRS, YFSETQ. The CDR3 totals 14 residues. Here the CDR3 reads CASSTSQGAGEQYF. CDR3 nucleotide sequence: TGCGCCAGCAGCACCTCACAGGGGGCAGGTGAGCAGTACTTC.

The CDR3 DNA is TGTGCCAGCTCAAGGAGAAATTCACCCCTCCACTTT. The encoded protein is CASSRRNSPLHF. The chain employs TRBV18 and TRBJ1-6; D is undetermined. The CDR3 consists of 12 residues. The ends were cut back, 5 bases at V and 7 bases at J, with 6 bases in the middle. Per germline, CDR1 KGHSH and CDR2 LQKENI. Looking up the rest from reference TRBV18 and TRBJ1-6 gives the full variable domain: NAGVMQNPRHLVRRRGQEARLRCSPMKGHSHVYWYRQLPEEGLKFMVYLQKENIIDESGMPKERFSAEFPKEGPSILRIQQVVRGDSAAYFCASSRRNSPLHFGNGTRLTVT.

V and J are TRBV19 and TRBJ1-2; 7 positions match TRBD1. Unmatched junction bases numbered 5, after V lost 4 bases and J lost 3 bases. Germline CDR1 is LNHDA and CDR2 is SQIVND (reference sequence). The CDR3 has 14 amino acids. CDR3 coding DNA: TGTGCCAGTAGTAGCCACAGGGGTTACTATGGCTACACCTTC. Its protein product is CASSSHRGYYGYTF.